This is a list of T cell receptor beta chains from one sample in a study of tumor-infiltrating lymphocytes in primary liver carcinoma. TCRdb re-called the multiplex PCR reads through MiXCR, storing one row per CDR3 protein. The sample records about 180,000 distinct CDR3 sequences, around 60% being singletons. Material for sequencing was peripheral blood. All receptors derive from a man between 35 and 55 years old with primary liver carcinoma and hepatitis B virus infection. Both conserved end residues are part of each CDR3. Each record gives: V gene, clone size, J gene, D gene, CDR3 DNA, CDR3 protein. The D gene is left open where the match is weak. A row's size may be missing; if present it is once, few, many or a size class.

>TRBV6-6|NA|TRBJ1-5|NA
TGTGCCAGCAGTTACATGAACTTGAAGGCGGAGGATCAGCCCCAGCATTTT
CASSYMNLKAEDQPQHF
>TRBV7-8|NA|TRBJ1-2|NA
TGTGCCAGCAGCTTAAAAGGGCTGAACTATGGCTACACCTTC
CASSLKGLNYGYTF
>TRBV12-3/TRBV12-4|NA|TRBJ2-7|NA
TGTGCCAGCGAACCGGGACGGATCCTCTACGAGCAGTACTTC
CASEPGRILYEQYF
>TRBV5-4|NA|TRBJ2-1|NA
TGTGCCAGTAGCGTCGACATCTTGAATGAGCAGTTCTTC
CASSVDILNEQFF
>TRBV11-2|NA|TRBJ1-2|NA
TGTGCCTGCAGCTTAACCCCAGGGGTCGGCTATGGCTACACCTTC
CACSLTPGVGYGYTF
>TRBV24-1|NA|TRBJ1-2|NA
TGTGCCACCAGTCAGGGCTCCTCGGAGTATGGCTACACCTTC
CATSQGSSEYGYTF
>TRBV28|few|TRBJ1-5|NA
TGTGCCAGCAGTAAACAGGGCCCTAGCAATCAGCCCCAGCATTTT
CASSKQGPSNQPQHF
>TRBV29-1|few|TRBJ1-1|TRBD1
TGCAGCGTCCGAAGGGGGCTTGATAGCACTGAAGCTTTCTTT
CSVRRGLDSTEAFF
>TRBV4-2|NA|TRBJ2-2|TRBD2
TGTGCCAACAGCTTTGGACTAGCGGAAAAAAACACCGGGGAGCTGTTTTTT
CANSFGLAEKNTGELFF
>TRBV29-1|NA|TRBJ1-4|NA
TGCAGCGTTGAAGATCCGGCATTTTCTAATGAAAAACTGTTTTTT
CSVEDPAFSNEKLFF
>TRBV12-3/TRBV12-4|few|TRBJ2-4|NA
TGTGCCAGCAGTTTACAAGGGGGGGGGGACATTCAGTACTTC
CASSLQGGGDIQYF
>TRBV11-2|NA|TRBJ2-7|NA
TGTGCCAGCTTAACCGACACTGCCTACGAGCAGTACTTC
CASLTDTAYEQYF
>TRBV11-2|NA|TRBJ2-2|NA
TGTGCCAGCATCCTTTACCGGGTCGACACCGGGGAGCTGTTTTTT
CASILYRVDTGELFF
>TRBV11-2|NA|TRBJ2-3|NA
TGTGCCAGCAGCCCCGAGGGCACAGATACGCAGTACTTT
CASSPEGTDTQYF
>TRBV11-3|many|TRBJ2-1|NA
TGTGCCAGCAGCTTAGAATCTCAGAGCAATGAGCAGTTCTTC
CASSLESQSNEQFF
>TRBV6-1|NA|TRBJ1-5|NA
TGTGCCAGCGGGGTAAGCAATCAGCCCCAGCATTTT
CASGVSNQPQHF
>TRBV4-2|NA|TRBJ2-5|NA
TGTGCCAGCAGCCGAGGAGGGGAAATCCAAGAGACCCAGTACTTC
CASSRGGEIQETQYF
>TRBV29-1|NA|TRBJ2-3|TRBD1
TGCAGCATGACAGGGGTGCGAACAGATACGCAGTATTTT
CSMTGVRTDTQYF
>TRBV11-2|many|TRBJ2-7|NA
TGTGCCAGCAGCTTACCCCCGGGGGAGCGGGTGGCCTACGAGCAGTACTTC
CASSLPPGERVAYEQYF
>TRBV12-3/TRBV12-4|NA|TRBJ2-6|NA
TGTGCCAGCAATCCCGGGACATGGTTCTCTGGGGTCAACGTCCCGACTTTC
CASNPGTWFSGVNVPTF
>TRBV7-9|few|TRBJ1-1|NA
TGTGCCAGCAGCTTAGGCCCGGACACTGAAGCTTTCTTT
CASSLGPDTEAFF
>TRBV11-2|NA|TRBJ1-5|NA
TGTGCCAGCAGTAAGGACACGACGAGAGGTCAGCACCAGCATTTT
CASSKDTTRGQHQHF
>TRBV12-3/TRBV12-4|NA|TRBJ2-1|TRBD2
TGTGCCAGCCTAGGACTAGCGTCCCACAATGAGCAGTTCTTC
CASLGLASHNEQFF
>TRBV11-2|once|TRBJ2-1|TRBD1
TGTGCCAGCAGCTCTGACAGGGGTTTCGACAATGAGCAGTTCTTC
CASSSDRGFDNEQFF
>TRBV5-1|NA|TRBJ2-6|NA
TGCGCCAGCAGCTTGGGTCAGGGTCCCTCCTCTGGGGCCAACGTCCTGACTTTC
CASSLGQGPSSGANVLTF
>TRBV11-1|many|TRBJ2-5|TRBD1
TGTGCCAGCAGGAGGGACAGGGACAACCAAGAGACCCAGTACTTC
CASRRDRDNQETQYF
>TRBV5-4|few|TRBJ1-2|TRBD1
TGTGCCAGCAGCTTGGAAGGGGGCATCTATGGCTACACCTTC
CASSLEGGIYGYTF
>TRBV11-2|many|TRBJ1-1|NA
TGTGCCAGCAGCCACTACACTGAAGCTTTCTTT
CASSHYTEAFF
>TRBV11-2|NA|TRBJ2-5|NA
TGTGCCAGCAGCTCCTGGGTCAGGGGCGTAGAGACCCAGTACTTC
CASSSWVRGVETQYF
>TRBV29-1|few|TRBJ2-5|NA
TGCAGCGTTGAAGAAACTAGCAGGGAGACCCAGTACTTC
CSVEETSRETQYF
>TRBV7-8|medium-sized|TRBJ1-2|TRBD1
TGTGCCAGCAGCTGGCGGACAGGGAACCACTATGGCTACACCTTC
CASSWRTGNHYGYTF
>TRBV6-5|NA|TRBJ2-5|NA
TGTGCCGGCAGCCAAGGGGAAGGGGCCCAGTACTTC
CAGSQGEGAQYF
>TRBV12-3/TRBV12-4|few|TRBJ1-3|NA
TGTGCCAGCAGTTTTGGCAGCTCTGGAAACACCATATATTTT
CASSFGSSGNTIYF
>TRBV6-1|NA|TRBJ2-3|NA
TGTGCCAGCAGTCCCGGAACCACAGATACGCAGTATTTT
CASSPGTTDTQYF
>TRBV29-1|NA|TRBJ1-2|NA
TGCAGCGTTGGTAAGGGGACCGTGCGGGACTATGGCTACACCTTC
CSVGKGTVRDYGYTF
>TRBV11-2|NA|TRBJ2-1|NA
TGTGCCAGCAGCTTAGGAACGTATAATGAGCAGTCCTTC
CASSLGTYNEQSF
>TRBV4-1|NA|TRBJ2-7|TRBD2
TGCGCCAGCAGCCATGGGACTAGCGGGAGTTACGAGCAGTACTTC
CASSHGTSGSYEQYF
>TRBV7-9|NA|TRBJ1-1|TRBD1
TGTGCCAGCAGCTTGGACAGGGGCGAAGCTTTCTTT
CASSLDRGEAFF
>TRBV6-1|NA|TRBJ2-7|NA
TGTGCCACAGGCACGTCCCTCTCCCACGAGCAGTACTTC
CATGTSLSHEQYF
>TRBV12-3/TRBV12-4|NA|TRBJ1-1|TRBD1
TGTGCCAGCAGTCCCACAGGGGTCACCGCTGAAGCTTTCTTT
CASSPTGVTAEAFF
>TRBV24-1|once|TRBJ2-7|NA
TGTGCCACAAACGCCACCGACCAGCCGGCGCGCTACGAGCAGTACTTC
CATNATDQPARYEQYF
>TRBV11-2|NA|TRBJ2-1|TRBD2
TGTGTCACCAGCTCGCGCCCCAGCGGGAGGATCTACGAGCAGTTCTTC
CVTSSRPSGRIYEQFF
>TRBV11-2|NA|TRBJ2-7|NA
TGTGCCAGCAGTCCTTCCGGACTATATACCTACGAGCAGTACTTC
CASSPSGLYTYEQYF
>TRBV4-1|NA|TRBJ2-7|NA
TGCGCCAGCAGCCAAGATCCGAAGGAGTCGGACTATTACGAGCAGTACTTC
CASSQDPKESDYYEQYF
>TRBV10-3|NA|TRBJ2-2|NA
TGTGCCATCAGCGCTATCACAAACACCGGGGAGCTGTTTTTT
CAISAITNTGELFF
>TRBV4-1|NA|TRBJ2-3|NA
TGCGCCAACAGCCCGGAGGCGGGGATAAGCACAGATACGCAGTATTTT
CANSPEAGISTDTQYF
>TRBV6-5|NA|TRBJ1-2|TRBD1
TGTGCCAGCAGCCCTGGACAGGATTATGGCTACACCTTC
CASSPGQDYGYTF
>TRBV6-1|NA|TRBJ2-7|NA
TGTGCCAGCAGGGAAGGACTCGACTACGAGCAGTACTTC
CASREGLDYEQYF
>TRBV2|NA|TRBJ2-1|NA
TGTGCCAGCCTATTTAGCGAGAGGGACAATGAGCAGTTCTTC
CASLFSERDNEQFF
>TRBV6-4|NA|TRBJ2-5|NA
TGTGCCAGGCCCTTAAAAGAGACCCAGTACTTC
CARPLKETQYF
>TRBV12-3/TRBV12-4|few|TRBJ2-1|NA
TGTGCCAGCAGTTTGTCCAGATACAATGAGCAGTTCTTC
CASSLSRYNEQFF
>TRBV7-8|NA|TRBJ1-1|NA
TGTGCCAGCAGCATCGGACGGGACACTGAAGCTTTCTTT
CASSIGRDTEAFF